The 20 T cell receptor beta chains given below trace back to one sample, sequenced in a study of CD8+ T cells in alopecia areata. In each case, RNA was isolated and then reverse transcribed into cDNA as the sequencing template. Here immunoSEQ multiplex PCR was the method, and the copy in TCRdb shows in-frame clones only, minus some. The sample includes under 150,000 clones, over 60% seen only once; the top ten take around 6%. The treatment denotes: oral pan-JAK inhibitor, 5-10 mg twice daily. The sample in question was CD4+ T cells sorted from blood, obtained at week 4, from a patient treated with tofacitinib. These receptors all stem from a human donor with alopecia areata.

The chain carries TRBV30 and TRBJ1-1; D unresolved. In germline, CDR1 is GTSNPN, CDR2 SVGIG (reference sequence). Trimming took off 0 bases at V and 4 bases at J, with 9 bases between the two ends. The CDR3 loop spans 13 amino acids. In nucleotides, the CDR3 is TGTGCCTGGAGTGTAGCCACCTTCACTGAAGCTTTCTTT. Its protein is CAWSVATFTEAFF.

This chain connects TRBV15 to TRBJ2-2; no clear D gene. This CDR3 comprises 14 residues. V was cut by 1 base and J by 7 bases, with 10 bases left in between. CDR1 is LNHNV, CDR2 YYDKDF, per germline (reference sequence). The CDR3, as DNA: TGTGCCACCAGCAGAGGTGGGAAAAGCGGGGAGCTGTTTTTT. Protein product: CATSRGGKSGELFF.

The CDR3 nucleotides read TGTGCCAGCAGCCCTAGCGGGGGCAGCAACAATGAGCAGTTCTTC. Protein product: CASSPSGGSNNEQFF. The chain employs TRBV6-5 and TRBJ2-1; the match to TRBD2 covers 10 bases. Trimming took 6 bases from V and 5 from J; bases not matched to a gene: 7. Germline CDR1 reads MNHEY; CDR2 reads SVGAGI. This CDR3 spans 15 amino acids.

This clone was seen a single time. The rearrangement uses TRBV27 and TRBJ2-7, with D unresolved. CDR1 and CDR2 from the germline V gene are MNHEY and SMNVEV (reference sequence). The CDR3 length is 11 residues. V dropped 3 bases and J dropped 6 bases, with 6 bases sitting between them. The CDR3 is CASSLQGEQYF. CDR3 nucleotide sequence: TGTGCCAGCAGTTTGCAAGGCGAGCAGTACTTC.

The chain employs TRBV2 and TRBJ2-5; TRBD1 matches 8 bases. The CDR3 is 15 amino acids. Germline CDR1 reads SNHLY; CDR2 reads FYNNEI. With V trimmed by 0 bases and J by 4 bases, 4 bases remained unmatched. The CDR3 DNA reads TGTGCCAGCAGTGAAGCGGGCAGGGGGCGAGAGACCCAGTACTTC. It is translated as CASSEAGRGRETQYF.

The chain combines TRBV5-4 with TRBJ1-2; a weak D match, TRBD1 (5 bases). From germline, CDR1 is SGHNT and CDR2 YYREEE (reference sequence). Trimming took 3 bases from V and 10 from J, leaving 16 bases between them. CDR3 length: 13 amino acids. The CDR3, as DNA: TGTGCCAGCAGCTCCGGGACGGCTTGGGACTACACCTTC. Translation gives CASSSGTAWDYTF.

The rearrangement joins TRBV4-1 to TRBJ1-1, with 8 positions matching TRBD1. The CDR3 is made up of 16 amino acids. Germline V CDR1 and CDR2: MGHRA, YSYEKL. With 1 base clipped from V and 6 bases from J, the junction kept 10 bases outside the gene matches. CDR3 sequence reads: CASSQGLGAGGSEAFF. CDR3 coding DNA: TGCGCCAGCAGCCAAGGGCTTGGGGCAGGGGGCTCTGAAGCTTTCTTT.

The CDR3 coding sequence is TGTGCCAGCAGCGTAGTTGGCACAGATACGCAGTATTTT. Protein: CASSVVGTDTQYF. V and J are TRBV9 and TRBJ2-3, with D unresolved. This CDR3 is 13 amino acids long. Trimming took off 0 bases at V and 1 base at J, with 3 bases between the two ends. The V gene's germline CDR1 is SGDLS and CDR2 YYNGEE.

The V call is TRBV30, the J call TRBJ2-2; D remains ambiguous. The V gene lost 3 bases and the J gene lost 6 bases, with 5 bases spanning the gap. This CDR3 has 11 amino acids. Germline CDR1 is GTSNPN and CDR2 is SVGIG (reference sequence). The CDR3 is CAWSRPGELFF. Written as DNA, the CDR3 is TGTGCCTGGAGCCGTCCCGGGGAGCTGTTTTTT. Drawing the rest from reference TRBV30 and TRBJ2-2, the complete variable domain is SQTIHQWPATLVQPVGSPLSLECTVEGTSNPNLYWYRQAAGRGLQLLFYSVGIGQISSEVPQNLSASRPQDRQFILSSKKLLLSDSGFYLCAWSRPGELFFGEGSRLTVL.

V and J are TRBV29-1 and TRBJ1-1; weak D call: TRBD1 (5 bases). In germline, CDR1 is SQVTM, CDR2 ANQGSEA. The V and J ends lost 7 bases and 1 base respectively, with 10 bases between them. CDR3 length: 12 residues. The CDR3 DNA sequence: TGCAGCGCCGGCAGGGCGAACACTGAAGCTTTCTTT. This sequence encodes CSAGRANTEAFF.

The V call is TRBV7-2, the J call TRBJ1-2; unclear D gene. V was shortened by 8 bases and J by 8 bases, with 24 bases between the two germline ends. Germline CDR1 and CDR2: SGHTA and FQGNSA. This CDR3 is built from 15 residues. The CDR3 reads CASSSDTASRSGYTF. In DNA form, the CDR3 reads TGTGCCAGCTCCTCCGACACCGCGAGCCGGTCGGGCTACACCTTC.

Comment on this clone: Other nucleotide sequences from this sample produce the same CDR3. The chain uses TRBV18 and TRBJ2-1; D remains ambiguous. V was pared by 6 bases and J by 4 bases, with 4 bases between. Germline V gene lookup returns CDR1 KGHSH and CDR2 LQKENI. There are 11 residues in the CDR3. Here the CDR3 DNA reads TGTGCCAGCTCTCCATACAATGAGCAGTTCTTC. Protein sequence: CASSPYNEQFF.

CDR3 in DNA: TGTGCCAGCAGCACAGAGGGACTGAATTCACCCCTCCACTTT. Residues: CASSTEGLNSPLHF. This chain links TRBV6-5 with TRBJ1-6; D might be TRBD1 (5 bases). This CDR3 is built from 14 residues. V was pared by 6 bases and J by 7 bases, with 13 bases between. Germline V gene data show CDR1 as MNHEY and CDR2 as SVGAGI.

This clone was counted a few times. This chain links TRBV19 with TRBJ1-4, with a weak D call TRBD1 (6 bases). Germline assignment: CDR1 LNHDA and CDR2 SQIVND (reference sequence). The CDR3 extends over 17 amino acids. The V end was cut by 1 base, the J end by 2 bases, with 14 bases between. The CDR3 region has the DNA TGTGCCAGTAGTATAGTCAGAGCTAGGGGGACTAATGAAAAACTGTTTTTT. Translation gives CASSIVRARGTNEKLFF.

V and J are TRBV27 and TRBJ1-1, with D hard to call. The germline V gene has CDR1 MNHEY and CDR2 SMNVEV (reference sequence). Trimming pared 3 bases from V and 0 bases from J, leaving 8 bases between. The CDR3 is 14 amino acids. CDR3 amino acids: CASSFSALNTEAFF. CDR3 in DNA: TGTGCCAGCAGTTTTAGTGCCTTGAACACTGAAGCTTTCTTT.

This clone occurred a few times. The chain employs TRBV9 and TRBJ2-2; 9 bases are a match to TRBD2. V lost 0 bases to trimming and J lost 0 bases; unmatched junction nucleotides: 9. CDR1 is SGDLS, CDR2 YYNGEE, per germline. There are 19 residues in the CDR3. DNA for the CDR3: TGTGCCAGCAGCGTAGGACTAGCGGTGATGCTCGCGAACACCGGGGAGCTGTTTTTT. Protein sequence: CASSVGLAVMLANTGELFF.

This clone was observed a few times. This chain connects TRBV7-2 to TRBJ1-1, with TRBD1 identical over 9 bases. V lost 5 bases to trimming and J lost 10 bases; unmatched junction nucleotides: 8. CDR3 length equals 13 residues. The germline V gene has CDR1 SGHTA and CDR2 FQGNSA. CDR3 in amino acids: CASSARDREVAFF. DNA of the CDR3: TGTGCCAGCAGCGCCCGGGACAGGGAGGTAGCTTTCTTT.

This rearrangement joins TRBV7-9 to TRBJ2-3, with 13 bases matching TRBD2. Trimming took 4 bases from V and 1 from J; bases not matched to a gene: 8. This CDR3 contains 18 residues. Germline V gives CDR1 SEHNR, CDR2 FQNEAQ (reference sequence). This chain's CDR3 is CASSSTSGGPMGTDTQYF. CDR3 nucleotide sequence: TGTGCCAGCAGCTCGACTAGCGGGGGGCCAATGGGCACAGATACGCAGTATTTT.

The rearrangement joins TRBV30 to TRBJ1-1; no clear D. The CDR3 consists of 11 residues. V shed 0 bases and J shed 10 bases, with 9 bases lying between them. CDR1 is GTSNPN and CDR2 is SVGIG in the germline V gene (reference sequence). The CDR3 loop is CAWSVRAVAFF. CDR3 DNA: TGTGCCTGGAGTGTACGGGCAGTAGCTTTCTTT.

The J gene is TRBJ2-1, the V gene TRBV5-1; unclear D gene. The germline V gene has CDR1 SGHRS and CDR2 YFSETQ. V gave up 2 bases and J gave up 4 bases, with 4 bases separating them. The CDR3 spans 12 residues. CDR3 DNA sequence: TGCGCCAGCAGCTTCAATTACAATGAGCAGTTCTTC. Protein product: CASSFNYNEQFF.